This record covers a single T cell receptor beta chain. Trimming shortened V by 1 base and J by 8 bases, and 18 bases separated the two germline ends. This CDR3 region has 16 residues. Germline lookup yields CDR1 SGHTA and CDR2 FQGNSA. These data come from a study of blood T cell repertoires in COVID-19. Here immunoSEQ multiplex PCR was the method, and the copy in TCRdb shows in-frame clones only, minus some. The sample lists some 78,000 clones, 90% occurring once. The sequence was obtained from an elderly woman with active or convalescent COVID-19. The chain links TRBV7-2 to TRBJ2-1; TRBD1 is a possible D gene (5 bases). Sequenced input: peripheral blood. CDR3 region: CASSLGAHQGIHEQFF. The CDR3 DNA follows: TGTGCCAGCAGCTTAGGAGCCCATCAGGGTATCCATGAGCAGTTCTTC. Complete variable domain (other parts from reference TRBV7-2 and TRBJ2-1): GAGVSQSPSNKVTEKGKDVELRCDPISGHTALYWYRQSLGQGLEFLIYFQGNSAPDKSGLPSDRFSAERTGGSVSTLTIQRTQQEDSAVYLCASSLGAHQGIHEQFFGPGTRLTVL.